The text below deals with one T cell receptor beta chain. At one of its ends the junction is not consistent with the germline gene, which may arise from a read error. This sample was included in a study of blood T cell repertoires in COVID-19. On the study more broadly: Sites across the United States, Italy and Spain contributed samples from acute and convalescent COVID-19. T cells, B-cell-depleted T cells, or PBMCs provided the cDNA or gDNA that served as material.

Self-reported history from a screening survey and questionnaire set each donor's cohort. Looked up from germline, CDR1 is WSHSY and CDR2 is SAAADI. The CDR3 has 14 residues. The protocol was immunoSEQ multiplex PCR, while the TCRdb copy is restricted to in-frame clones and leaves out a portion. In the table there are 200,000 to 300,000 clones, approximately 85% of which are singletons. The rearrangement joins TRBV10-2 to TRBJ1-2, with 8 bases matching TRBD1. The clonotype comes from a woman aged 45-59 years with acute COVID-19. Sequencing was performed on PBMCs or T cells enriched from blood (not recorded which). CDR3 residues: CANSASSRGHGYTF. CDR3 sequence (DNA): TGCGCCAACAGTGCGAGTAGCAGGGGGCATGGCTACACCTTC.